The source of this T cell receptor (beta chain) is a study of T cell responses to AZD1222 COVID-19 vaccine (TCRdb year 2021). Concerning the study at large: AZD1222 recipients whose second dose came at about 4 weeks and those whose second dose came at about 12 weeks were combined into one group, since spike-specific TCR depth and breadth did not differ between the two schedules. TCR sequencing was performed for approximately 240 trial participants, of whom around 200 were given two doses of AZD1222 and around 25 were given two doses of MenACWY control vaccine. Trial participants were enrolled by age into subgroups of 18-55, 56-69 and 70-plus years, and around 150, 29 and 61 TCR-sequenced participants, respectively, were included in these subgroups.

Here is what the overall study found, with its caveats: Conclusions about previously exposed vaccinees are limited because only a handful of AZD1222 recipients were SARS-CoV-2 seropositive at baseline. The 56-69-year group was small, and its depth increase did not reach significance, likely because of low power. The vaccine-associated CD4 TCRs covered the entire spike protein, and the dominant responses fell in regions 160-218 and 743-854. After two AZD1222 doses, spike-specific TCR breadth and depth were significantly higher than at day 0 and than in MenACWY recipients. Nearly half of unique spike-specific TCRs reportedly recognized epitopes outside regions mutated in the B.1.351 and B.1.1.7 variants. Because no samples from the day 14 peak response were available, repertoires could be characterized only after the peak T cell response. Participants were mostly white British and included more females than males, and it was suggested by the authors that clonal diversity may have been underestimated.

At the junction V is shortened by 1 base and J by 1 base, with 12 bases in between. The germline V gene specifies KGHSH as CDR1 and LQKENI as CDR2. Inclusive of the bounding cysteine and phenylalanine, the CDR3 is 16 residues long. The DNA shown is the 48-base CDR3, in frame from base 1. About this clone itself: Its antigen is currently not known. Base-call qualities are not available, and no considerably larger clone is one nucleotide away.

The CDR3 regions of human TCRbeta chains were analyzed by immunosequencing. Per the original workflow: TCRs in the repertoires were compared against a reference library of SARS-CoV-2-specific TCRs that had been generated with the MIRA antigen-specificity platform. Breadth was defined as the fraction of unique TCRs that were SARS-CoV-2-associated. Depth was defined as the fraction of total T cells that were SARS-CoV-2-associated. Using the MIRA data, every spike-specific TCR was mapped to the spike region that the TCR reacted to and assigned to either a CD4 or a CD8 class. Log10-transformed breadth and depth values were compared by one-way ANOVA with Sidak's multiple comparisons tests. TCRdb limited this immuneACCESS table to in-frame rearrangements with V and J called. A share of clones is missing; checked studies link under half to unresolved V genes, and the rest is unexplained. V and J calls and clone size are given by that table; D and trimming were obtained from the DNA. The sample table shows about 70,000 clones, and around 85% are seen once. The ten largest account for around 21% of the sample.

This sample's time point label indicates: baseline before first vaccination. The vaccinee samples were drawn from two UK trials, COV001 and COV002, one of which was a single-blind randomized controlled phase 2/3 trial testing AZD1222 (ChAdOx1 nCoV-19) in healthy adults. For TCRbeta chain sequencing, PBMC samples were collected from trial participants at day 0 and at day 28 after the second dose. Sequenced material: peripheral blood, taken on day 0 of AZD1222 vaccination. This clonotype was obtained from an adult in good health. The sequence joins TRBV18 to TRBJ2-3; the D call is possibly TRBD1 or TRBD2, each sharing 5 bases. The CDR3 here reads CASSPRSGAGTDTQYF. The DNA sequence follows: TGTGCCAGCTCACCACGGTCCGGGGCGGGCACAGATACGCAGTATTTT.